The clone carrying this TCR beta chain was detected only a few times. Antigen specificity is unknown. The data were taken from a study of T cells after yellow fever vaccination. Study background: When fractions had low cell numbers, they were prepared with SMART-Seq v4 Ultra Low Input.

Study-wide points: Abundant clonotypes from the bulk population could contaminate FACS-sorted repertoires. Post-booster repertoires again held most primary-vaccination clones (about 96% CD4, roughly 90% CD8).

Researchers made TCR cDNA using 5'RACE template switching, and this step added a universal primer site and UMIs. TCRdb called the 5' RACE reads again in MiXCR, with one record for every CDR3 protein. The table shows about 350,000 distinct CDR3 sequences, with 7% to 9% occurring only once. The sample consisted of PBMCs, taken approximately 40 days after the first yellow fever vaccination. The sequence was collected from a man aged 18-30 years who received the YFV17D yellow fever vaccine.

The CDR3, as DNA: TGTGCCAGCAGTTCCCCCGACGGGATGGAAGAGACCCAGTACTTC. Translated: CASSSPDGMEETQYF. The V call is TRBV27, the J call TRBJ2-5, with a tentative D call TRBD2 (5 bases). This CDR3 spans 15 amino acids. Germline-derived CDR1 and CDR2 are MNHEY and SMNVEV (reference sequence). V lost 4 bases and J lost 3, with 15 bases in between.